The 30 T cell receptor beta chains below were found in one sample sequenced in a study of T-cell reconstitution after alpha-beta-depleted transplantation in children. During its preparation, the TCRbeta library received unique molecular identifiers. TCRdb processed the PCR reads anew with MiXCR; each CDR3 protein has one entry. The sample lists hundreds of thousands of distinct CDR3 sequences; roughly 17% were seen once. Sequenced here: PBMCs from the stem cell graft donor, sampled from the stem cell graft. The receptors were sampled from a human donor who donated a stem cell graft to a child with acute myeloid leukemia.

In its sample, this clonotype was seen many times. The rearrangement joins TRBV5-6 to TRBJ2-7; no clear D. The germline V gene has CDR1 SGHDT and CDR2 YYEEEE. V was pared by 0 bases and J by 0 bases, with 13 bases between. This CDR3 is built from 16 residues. The CDR3 here is CASSLVSDLSSYEQYV. The CDR3 DNA reads as TGTGCCAGCAGCTTGGTGAGCGACTTAAGCTCCTACGAGCAGTACGTC.

There are a few counts of this clonotype. This chain joins TRBV7-8 and TRBJ2-1; no reliable D call. V was clipped by 10 bases and J by 6 bases, with 7 bases between them. Germline-derived CDR1 and CDR2 are SGHVS and FQNEAQ. CDR3 length: 10 residues. The CDR3 coding sequence is TGTGCCACTAAGGTCAATGAGCAGTTCTTC. Protein product: CATKVNEQFF.

This clonotype was picked up a small number of times. The CDR3 coding sequence is TGTGCCGCACGGAATCCCTACGAGCAGTACGTC. This encodes CAARNPYEQYV. The V call is TRBV27, the J call TRBJ2-7; D not resolved. Germline V gene sequence: CDR1 MNHEY, CDR2 SMNVEV (reference sequence). V dropped 11 bases and J dropped 2 bases, with 10 bases sitting between them. There are 11 residues in the CDR3.

The chain is built from TRBV12-3 or TRBV12-4 and TRBJ1-5, with D perhaps TRBD1 (6 bases). CDR3 size: 13 residues. V was shortened by 3 bases and J by 6 bases, with 9 bases between the two germline ends. For the CDR3, the DNA is TGTGCCAGCAGTTTCCAGGGGATTCAGCCCCAGCATTTT. Translating gives CASSFQGIQPQHF.

This clonotype was counted only a few times. V and J are TRBV9 and TRBJ2-2; 7 nucleotides line up with TRBD2. V trimming: 3 bases; J trimming: 6 bases; junction bases outside the gene matches: 5. The germline V gene encodes CDR1 SGDLS and CDR2 YYNGEE. CDR3 size: 14 residues. The CDR3 reads CASSAASGPGELFF. The CDR3 coding sequence is TGTGCCAGCAGCGCCGCTAGCGGCCCCGGGGAGCTGTTTTTT. The full variable domain, rest sourced from reference TRBV9 and TRBJ2-2, is DSGVTQTPKHLITATGQRVTLRCSPRSGDLSVYWYQQSLDQGLQFLIQYYNGEERAKGNILERFSAQQFPDLHSELNLSSLELGDSALYFCASSAASGPGELFFGEGSRLTVL.

This chain uses TRBV20-1 with TRBJ2-1, with 9 bases fitting TRBD2. Germline V lookup: CDR1 DFQATT, CDR2 SNEGSKA (reference sequence). Trimming took 6 bases from V and 6 from J; bases not matched to a gene: 9. CDR3 length: 14 amino acids. The CDR3 protein is CSASPGSGGNEQFF. Here the CDR3 DNA reads TGCAGTGCCTCCCCCGGTAGCGGGGGCAATGAGCAGTTCTTC.

The chain employs TRBV12-3 or TRBV12-4 and TRBJ2-7; TRBD1 matches at 7 bases. The J segment lost 0 bases and the V segment lost 6 bases, leaving 8 bases of the junction unmatched. This CDR3 has 15 residues. Here the CDR3 reads CASSPQGRSSYEQYF. Here the CDR3 DNA reads TGTGCCAGCAGCCCACAGGGGCGAAGCTCCTACGAGCAGTACTTC.

The rearrangement links TRBV12-3 or TRBV12-4 to TRBJ2-1, with TRBD1 matching 7 bases. The CDR3 is 16 amino acids. V gave up 4 bases and J gave up 2 bases; unmatched junction bases: 8. The CDR3 nucleotides read TGTGCCAGCAGTTCTGGGACAGCTAGCACCTACAATGAGCAGTTCTTC. Translation: CASSSGTASTYNEQFF.

This clonotype was seen many times. The chain has TRBV10-3 and TRBJ2-1, with D possibly being TRBD2 (6 bases). V lost 3 bases and J lost 2, with 11 bases in between. Germline-derived CDR1 and CDR2 are ENHRY and SYGVKD. CDR3 length equals 15 residues. The DNA for the CDR3 is TGTGCCATCAGTGATCCCACTAGCCCCTACAATGAGCAGTTCTTC. It translates to CAISDPTSPYNEQFF.

The V call is TRBV3-1, the J call TRBJ2-1; 10 nucleotides match TRBD2. From germline, CDR1 is LGHDT and CDR2 YNNKEL (reference sequence). The trim removed 5 bases at V and 3 bases at J, leaving 7 bases unmatched. This CDR3 has 16 amino acids. As DNA, the CDR3 is TGTGCCAGCAGCATTAGCGGGGGGACCTACTACAATGAGCAGTTCTTC. This translates into CASSISGGTYYNEQFF.

The gene calls are TRBV29-1 and TRBJ1-1; the D gene is possibly TRBD1 (5 bases). Germline V gene sequence: CDR1 SQVTM, CDR2 ANQGSEA. The V gene lost 1 base and the J gene lost 1 base, with 19 bases spanning the gap. CDR3 length equals 17 residues. CDR3 nucleotides: TGCAGCGTTGAAGCCCCAGGGTGGAAAGGGAGGAACACTGAAGCTTTCTTT. Amino acids: CSVEAPGWKGRNTEAFF. Variable domain in full (rest from reference TRBV29-1 and TRBJ1-1): SAVISQKPSRDICQRGTSLTIQCQVDSQVTMMFWYRQQPGQSLTLIATANQGSEATYESGFVIDKFPISRPNLTFSTLTVSNMSPEDSSIYLCSVEAPGWKGRNTEAFFGQGTRLTVV.

This clonotype was counted many times. The J gene is TRBJ2-7, the V gene TRBV20-1; 11 nucleotides align to TRBD2. Per germline, CDR1 DFQATT and CDR2 SNEGSKA (reference sequence). V was pared by 6 bases and J by 2 bases, with 6 bases of the junction left unmatched. The CDR3 consists of 14 residues. CDR3 nucleotides: TGCAGTGCCCACCTAGCGGGGGGCCCCTACGAGCAGTACTTC. It is translated as CSAHLAGGPYEQYF.

Ten or more counts support this clonotype. The chain links TRBV5-5 to TRBJ1-5; no clear D gene. CDR3 length: 15 residues. CDR1 and CDR2 (germline): SGHKS, YYEKEE (reference sequence). Trimming cost V 5 bases and J 3 bases, with 15 bases left between them. The CDR3 region has the DNA TGTGCCAGCAGTCCCAGCCCGGGAAACAATCAGCCCCAGCATTTT. This translates into CASSPSPGNNQPQHF.

The J gene is TRBJ2-5, the V gene TRBV5-4, with D unclear. With 4 bases removed from V and 0 bases from J, the gap between germline ends came to 13 bases. This CDR3 is 15 amino acids long. Per the germline V gene, CDR1 is SGHNT and CDR2 is YYREEE (reference sequence). CDR3 DNA sequence: TGTGCCAGCAGCCGGAATACTAACCACCAAGAGACCCAGTACTTC. It specifies CASSRNTNHQETQYF. Full variable domain (remainder filled in from reference TRBV5-4 and TRBJ2-5): ETGVTQSPTHLIKTRGQQVTLRCSSQSGHNTVSWYQQALGQGPQFIFQYYREEENGRGNFPPRFSGLQFPNYSSELNVNALELDDSALYLCASSRNTNHQETQYFGPGTRLLVL.

Only a few counts were recorded for this clonotype. The chain links TRBV6-1 to TRBJ1-2; D is undetermined. There are 13 residues in the CDR3. Trimming took 2 bases from V and 3 from J, leaving 7 bases between them. In germline, CDR1 is MNHNS, CDR2 SASEGT. The CDR3, as DNA: TGTGCCAGCAGTGAAAAGCCCCACTATGGCTACACCTTC. Protein: CASSEKPHYGYTF.

With respect to this clonotype: Mismatch with germline at one junction end may stem from a read error. The chain carries TRBV7-3 and TRBJ2-3; D may match TRBD1 or TRBD2 (5 bases each). The V gene's germline CDR1 is SGHTA and CDR2 FQGTGA. The CDR3 loop spans 14 amino acids. The CDR3, as DNA: TGTGTCAGCAGCTTAATGGCTTGGGGGGATACGCAGTATTTT. Protein: CVSSLMAWGDTQYF.

This clonotype was found many times. This chain links TRBV29-1 with TRBJ2-1; possibly TRBD1 for D (7 bases). The CDR3 spans 14 residues. Germline CDR1 reads SQVTM; CDR2 reads ANQGSEA. V was pared by 5 bases and J by 0 bases, with 11 bases between. Here the CDR3 DNA reads TGCAGCGTTCAGGGGGGAAGCTCCTACAATGAGCAGTTCTTC. Translated: CSVQGGSSYNEQFF.

This clonotype was seen only a few times. This chain uses TRBV15 with TRBJ2-3, with TRBD1 matching over 7 bases. CDR1 and CDR2 (germline): LNHNV, YYDKDF (reference sequence). The CDR3 totals 14 residues. J lost 3 bases, V lost 11 bases, and 11 bases had no gene match. The chain's CDR3 is CAAQTGRMTDTQYF. CDR3 sequence (DNA): TGTGCCGCTCAGACAGGGAGAATGACAGATACGCAGTATTTT.

This clonotype has at least ten counts. This chain connects TRBV6-5 to TRBJ2-1; no reliable D call. There are 12 residues in the CDR3. Germline CDR1 reads MNHEY; CDR2 reads SVGAGI. V was shortened by 6 bases and J by 7 bases, with 10 bases between the two germline ends. The CDR3 loop reads CASSPTWNEQFF. CDR3 coding DNA: TGTGCCAGCAGCCCGACTTGGAATGAGCAGTTCTTC.

The chain is built from TRBV20-1 and TRBJ2-4; weak D call: TRBD2 (6 bases). Trimming shortened V by 6 bases and J by 3 bases, and 30 bases separated the two germline ends. This CDR3 spans 19 amino acids. Germline loops: CDR1 DFQATT, CDR2 SNEGSKA (reference sequence). CDR3 in DNA: TGCAGTGCCCCTCTTGGGCCGGGTTCCCAGGCCGGGAGCAAAAACATTCAGTACTTC. Translation: CSAPLGPGSQAGSKNIQYF.

There are many counts of this clonotype. V and J are TRBV29-1 and TRBJ2-1; D uncertain. The V and J ends lost 3 bases and 6 bases respectively, with 3 bases between them. CDR1 and CDR2 from the germline V gene are SQVTM and ANQGSEA. The CDR3 runs to 10 residues. CDR3 sequence (DNA): TGCAGCGTTGATTTCAATGAGCAGTTCTTC. Its translation is CSVDFNEQFF.

This clonotype was seen repeatedly, ten times or more. As DNA, the CDR3 is TGTGCCTGGAGGATGAACACTGAAGCTTTCTTT. Its protein product is CAWRMNTEAFF. The rearrangement uses TRBV30 and TRBJ1-1; no clear D. This CDR3 spans 11 amino acids. Germline loops: CDR1 GTSNPN, CDR2 SVGIG (reference sequence). V was pared by 3 bases and J by 0 bases, with 2 bases between.

Only a few counts were recorded for this clonotype. The chain uses TRBV7-7 and TRBJ2-2, with 10 bases matching TRBD1. This CDR3 spans 16 amino acids. J was trimmed by 4 bases and V by 1 base; bases with no gene match: 3. Per germline, CDR1 SSHAT and CDR2 FNYEAQ (reference sequence). CDR3 loop: CASSLVGTGATGELFF. The CDR3 nucleotides read TGTGCCAGCAGCTTAGTAGGGACAGGGGCCACCGGGGAGCTGTTTTTT.

V gene TRBV5-1 combines with J gene TRBJ1-3; no clear D. This CDR3 contains 15 residues. Per the germline V gene, CDR1 is SGHRS and CDR2 is YFSETQ. V shed 0 bases and J shed 0 bases, with 7 bases lying between them. Here the CDR3 reads CASSLGLSSGNTIYF. CDR3 bases: TGCGCCAGCAGCTTGGGGCTGAGCTCTGGAAACACCATATATTTT.

J is TRBJ2-7 and V is TRBV6-1; 7 bases line up with TRBD2. The CDR3 has 16 residues. CDR1 is MNHNS and CDR2 is SASEGT in the germline V gene. With 3 bases clipped from V and 3 bases from J, the junction kept 11 bases outside the gene matches. The CDR3 protein is CASSEAVGEGIYEQYF. DNA of the CDR3: TGTGCCAGCAGTGAGGCGGTAGGGGAGGGGATCTACGAGCAGTACTTC.

Regarding this clonotype: A clone one base away is much larger, so this may be a read error. The chain joins TRBV20-1 to TRBJ1-1; D gene ambiguous. The V and J ends lost 2 bases and 4 bases respectively, with 11 bases between them. The CDR3 loop spans 13 amino acids. Per the germline V gene, CDR1 is DFQATT and CDR2 is SNEGSKA (reference sequence). CDR3 region: CSARLSPLTEAFF. CDR3 sequence (DNA): TGCAGTGCTAGACTGTCCCCACTCACTGAAGCTTTCTTT.

This clonotype was observed a handful of times. J is TRBJ2-3 and V is TRBV12-3 or TRBV12-4; the D is unclear. V was cut by 9 bases and J by 2 bases, with 15 bases left in between. The CDR3 extends over 14 amino acids. CDR3 sequence: CASGIGYYTDTQYF. The CDR3, as DNA: TGTGCCAGTGGGATTGGCTATTACACAGATACGCAGTATTTT.

The J gene is TRBJ2-2, the V gene TRBV12-3 or TRBV12-4; possibly TRBD1 for D (8 bases). This CDR3 is built from 18 residues. V was shortened by 1 base and J by 4 bases, with 19 bases between the two germline ends. In nucleotides, the CDR3 is TGTGCCAGCAGTTTAGGGATACAGGGGGGGCTGCGCACCGGGGAGCTGTTTTTT. Translating it yields CASSLGIQGGLRTGELFF.

This clonotype was counted at least ten times. V usage is TRBV12-3 or TRBV12-4 and J usage is TRBJ1-1; no clear D gene. CDR3 length equals 11 residues. The ends were cut back, 1 base at V and 10 bases at J, with 7 bases in the middle. CDR3 bases: TGTGCCAGCAGTTTAGTCGGCGCAGCTTTCTTT. It encodes CASSLVGAAFF.

This clonotype was recorded many times. V usage is TRBV20-1 and J usage is TRBJ2-7, with D uncertain. Trimming removed 0 bases at V and 4 bases at J, with 13 bases between. Germline V gives CDR1 DFQATT, CDR2 SNEGSKA (reference sequence). The CDR3 is 14 amino acids. CDR3 protein: CSAREPLRMYEQYF. The DNA of the CDR3 is TGCAGTGCTAGAGAACCCCTCCGGATGTACGAGCAGTACTTC.